Listed below are T cell receptor beta chains from one sample, sequenced in a study of OX40 agonist ivuxolimab in advanced cancers. TCRdb's copy holds only in-frame clones and misses some; the assay was immunoSEQ multiplex PCR. This table has almost 90,000 clones, approximately 87% appearing once. Sequencing used CD4+ or CD8+ T cells sorted from blood, obtained in a trial of the OX40 agonist ivuxolimab. These receptors were obtained from an adult with an advanced solid tumor such as melanoma, head and neck, liver or kidney cancer. Each CDR3 is given with its conserved first and last residue. Each record gives: V gene, clone size, J gene, CDR3 protein. Size tells how often a clone was seen (once, few, many) or the class of an expanded clone, and some rows leave it out.

>TRBV4-1|NA|TRBJ2-2
CASSRNSGGSLHANTGELFF
>TRBV5-8|NA|TRBJ2-7
CASSFRGGYEQYF
>TRBV5-6|NA|TRBJ2-2
CATQRLAGRRTGELFF
>TRBV5-1|NA|TRBJ2-3
CASSKGTGPGPHTDTQYF
>TRBV6-1|NA|TRBJ2-1
CASSPSGHEQFF
>TRBV7-9|NA|TRBJ2-2
CASSVGELFF
>TRBV7-2|NA|TRBJ1-1
CASSLVPQRRGTEAFF
>TRBV9|NA|TRBJ2-3
CASSDSGGAADTQYF
>TRBV7-9|NA|TRBJ2-1
CASSPPLASSYNEQFF
>TRBV11-2|NA|TRBJ2-5
CASSLDSGGPTETQYF
>TRBV11-2|NA|TRBJ2-7
CASSLSGGRASEQYF
>TRBV30|NA|TRBJ2-5
CAWNPPVRDQETQYF
>TRBV5-1|NA|TRBJ1-5
CASSLMGDGNQPQHF
>TRBV10-2|NA|TRBJ1-2
CASSESRQGYGYTF
>TRBV27|once|TRBJ2-7
CASSTRGLNYEQYF